What follows are 14 T cell receptor beta chains derived from one specimen sequenced in a study of Ad26.COV2.S vaccination and SARS-CoV-2 variants. The sample's treatment: 15 to 20 received Ad26.COV2.S at low or high dose, single or two shots; 5 received placebo; per-sample allocation not given. Following the first vaccine or placebo injection, samples were taken on day 63. Sequencing was performed with immunoSEQ multiplex PCR; in TCRdb, only in-frame clones are kept and a portion is missing. The top ten hold 1.9% of the sample, which has approximately 300,000 clones, around 84% seen once. The starting material was peripheral blood, obtained in a trial of Ad26.COV2.S vaccine versus placebo. These receptors all stem from a person aged 18-65 years who received the Ad26.COV2.S COVID-19 vaccine or a placebo.

This chain links TRBV5-6 with TRBJ1-1, with D hard to call. With 0 bases removed from V and 5 bases from J, the gap between germline ends came to 11 bases. This CDR3 has 14 amino acids. CDR1 SGHDT and CDR2 YYEEEE come from the germline V gene. Here the CDR3 DNA reads TGTGCCAGCAGCTTGGTAGGGCTTCGTACTGAAGCTTTCTTT. This codes for CASSLVGLRTEAFF.

DNA of the CDR3: TGTGCCAGCAGCGTAGGGCAGGCTAATGAAAAACTGTTTTTT. Residues: CASSVGQANEKLFF. The chain is built from TRBV9 and TRBJ1-4, with D unclear. This CDR3 is built from 14 residues. Trimming took off 0 bases at V and 3 bases at J, with 6 bases between the two ends. Germline assignment: CDR1 SGDLS and CDR2 YYNGEE.

The genes are TRBV18 and TRBJ1-2; D uncertain. This CDR3 is built from 13 residues. Between the trimmed V and J ends, which lost 2 bases and 8 bases, there was a span of 12 bases. The germline CDR1 and CDR2 sequences are KGHSH and LQKENI. The CDR3 DNA reads as TGTGCCAGCTCACCAGGACCCGAGAGGGGCTACACCTTC. Its protein is CASSPGPERGYTF.

The chain employs TRBV6-5 and TRBJ1-3; D remains unclear. CDR3 size: 15 residues. Germline-derived CDR1 and CDR2 are MNHEY and SVGAGI. V lost 2 bases and J 0 bases, leaving 8 bases between the germline ends. The CDR3 region is CASSYLGSSGNTIYF. In nucleotides, the CDR3 is TGTGCCAGCAGTTACCTCGGGTCCTCTGGAAACACCATATATTTT.

The V and J genes are TRBV5-6 and TRBJ1-5; D not certain. Germline V gene lookup returns CDR1 SGHDT and CDR2 YYEEEE. With 4 bases removed from V and 3 bases from J, the gap between germline ends came to 11 bases. The CDR3 length is 14 residues. CDR3 residues: CASSANRVNQPQHF. CDR3 DNA sequence: TGTGCCAGCAGCGCCAACAGAGTCAATCAGCCCCAGCATTTT.

V and J are TRBV19 and TRBJ1-1; tentative D call: TRBD1 (5 bases). The CDR3 spans 16 residues. V lost 3 bases and J 1 base, leaving 15 bases between the germline ends. Per germline, CDR1 LNHDA and CDR2 SQIVND (reference sequence). The CDR3 is CASSIGRGLSNTEAFF. DNA for the CDR3: TGTGCCAGTAGTATCGGAAGGGGACTGTCGAACACTGAAGCTTTCTTT.

The rearrangement links TRBV25-1 to TRBJ1-2; the D is unclear. This CDR3 contains 13 residues. V was clipped by 6 bases and J by 2 bases, with 10 bases between them. Germline-derived CDR1 and CDR2 are MGHDK and SYGVNS. The CDR3 DNA follows: TGTGCCAGCAGCGTAGGTGGAAACTATGGCTACACCTTC. Residues: CASSVGGNYGYTF.

DNA of the CDR3: TGCGCCAGCAGCTTGACGCTAGCCAAAAACATTCAGTACTTC. Its protein product is CASSLTLAKNIQYF. The rearrangement joins TRBV5-1 to TRBJ2-4; D is undetermined. In germline, CDR1 is SGHRS, CDR2 YFSETQ. CDR3 length: 14 residues. The V gene lost 1 base and the J gene lost 0 bases, with 5 bases spanning the gap.

The rearrangement joins TRBV18 to TRBJ1-4; 8 nucleotides agree with TRBD1. Per germline, CDR1 KGHSH and CDR2 LQKENI. V dropped 6 bases and J dropped 7; count of bases not matched to a gene: 7. This CDR3 is 14 amino acids long. CDR3 sequence reads: CASSRQGFVEKLFF. As DNA, the CDR3 is TGTGCCAGCTCCCGACAGGGGTTTGTTGAAAAACTGTTTTTT. The full variable domain, its missing parts supplied by reference TRBV18 and TRBJ1-4, is NAGVMQNPRHLVRRRGQEARLRCSPMKGHSHVYWYRQLPEEGLKFMVYLQKENIIDESGMPKERFSAEFPKEGPSILRIQQVVRGDSAAYFCASSRQGFVEKLFFGSGTQLSVL.

The chain recombines TRBV7-3 with TRBJ2-3, with 8 bases matching TRBD2. This CDR3 has 16 amino acids. After removal of 1 base from V and 2 bases from J, the junction contained 5 bases not matched to a gene. Per germline, CDR1 SGHTA and CDR2 FQGTGA. Here the CDR3 reads CASSLITGGSTDTQYF. CDR3 nucleotides: TGTGCCAGCAGCTTAATTACGGGGGGGTCCACAGATACGCAGTATTTT.

This rearrangement joins TRBV3-1 (or the pseudogene TRBV3-2) to TRBJ1-1, with D possibly being TRBD1 (5 bases). Germline CDR1 is LGHDT and CDR2 is YNNKEL (reference sequence). The CDR3 extends over 15 amino acids. The V end was cut by 1 base, the J end by 4 bases, with 13 bases between. CDR3 in DNA: TGTGCCAGCAGCCAAGGTAGGGGATCGGTCACTGAAGCTTTCTTT. Translation: CASSQGRGSVTEAFF.

The chain is built from TRBV19 and TRBJ2-2; no firm D call. V was pared by 5 bases and J by 4 bases, with 17 bases between. The CDR3 is 16 residues long. The V gene's germline CDR1 is LNHDA and CDR2 SQIVND (reference sequence). The CDR3 here is CASSATLSSFTGELFF. CDR3 DNA sequence: TGTGCCAGTAGTGCCACATTATCCTCCTTCACCGGGGAGCTGTTTTTT.

The V and J genes are TRBV6-5 and TRBJ1-2, with no clear D. The CDR3 totals 14 residues. V was cut by 7 bases and J by 8 bases, with 20 bases left in between. CDR1 and CDR2 (germline): MNHEY, SVGAGI. CDR3 sequence reads: CASTPWANSWGYTF. The CDR3 nucleotides read TGTGCCAGCACCCCATGGGCTAACTCGTGGGGCTACACCTTC.

This clone was detected only a few times. The V and J genes are TRBV6-5 and TRBJ1-1; perhaps TRBD1 as D (5 bases). CDR1 is MNHEY, CDR2 SVGAGI, per germline. V lost 9 bases and J lost 2, with 19 bases in between. The CDR3 loop spans 15 amino acids. DNA for the CDR3: TGTGCCAGTATTTCCCGGACAAGAGGAAACACTGAAGCTTTCTTT. As protein: CASISRTRGNTEAFF.